These 18 T cell receptor beta chains came from one sample sequenced in a study of coeliac disease. The repertoire was sequenced with immunoSEQ multiplex PCR; TCRdb's copy has only in-frame clones and lacks some. Of thousands of clones listed, roughly two thirds were seen once; the top ten hold 20% to 25%. The sample comprised lamina propria lymphocytes from the gut. The receptors stem from a woman aged 55 to 70 with celiac disease.

This sequence joins TRBV5-6 and TRBJ2-7, with 7 nucleotides matching TRBD2. The CDR3 contains 14 residues. J was trimmed by 3 bases and V by 2 bases; bases with no gene match: 5. Germline lookup yields CDR1 SGHDT and CDR2 YYEEEE. This chain's CDR3 is CASSFETSHYEQYF. As DNA, the CDR3 is TGTGCCAGCAGCTTCGAGACTAGCCACTACGAGCAGTACTTC.

This clone was detected only once. This chain connects TRBV19 to TRBJ1-2; no firm D call. The CDR3 sequence is 14 residues long. Trimming removed 9 bases from V and 0 bases from J, with 14 bases in between. Germline V gives CDR1 LNHDA, CDR2 SQIVND (reference sequence). Here the CDR3 DNA reads TGTGCCAGCAGTCAACGGGGAACTAACTATGGCTACACCTTC. Its protein is CASSQRGTNYGYTF.

A single count supports this clone. The chain uses TRBV5-1 and TRBJ1-2; D gene unclear. Per the germline V gene, CDR1 is SGHRS and CDR2 is YFSETQ. V was pared by 1 base and J by 4 bases, with 8 bases between. The CDR3 extends over 13 amino acids. The CDR3 DNA follows: TGCGCCAGCAGCTTGCAAGAGGGCTATGGCTACACCTTC. Its translation: CASSLQEGYGYTF.

This clone occurred once. The chain employs TRBV9 and TRBJ1-3, with D possibly being TRBD1 (5 bases). V was cut by 3 bases and J by 0 bases, with 7 bases left in between. CDR1 and CDR2 from the germline V gene are SGDLS and YYNGEE. This CDR3 comprises 14 residues. The CDR3 DNA follows: TGTGCCAGCAGCGACAGGCCCTCTGGAAACACCATATATTTT. It codes for CASSDRPSGNTIYF. Full variable domain (rest looked up from reference TRBV9 and TRBJ1-3): DSGVTQTPKHLITATGQRVTLRCSPRSGDLSVYWYQQSLDQGLQFLIQYYNGEERAKGNILERFSAQQFPDLHSELNLSSLELGDSALYFCASSDRPSGNTIYFGEGSWLTVV.

This clone has just a few counts. Here the CDR3 DNA reads TGCGCCAGCAGCCAAGAAGCCGGAGGAGGTTTCAATGAGCAGTTCTTC. Its protein is CASSQEAGGGFNEQFF. J is TRBJ2-1 and V is TRBV4-1; possible D gene TRBD2, 5 bases. CDR3 size: 16 residues. Trimming took off 0 bases at V and 6 bases at J, with 15 bases between the two ends. Looked up from germline, CDR1 is MGHRA and CDR2 is YSYEKL.

The rearrangement joins TRBV10-3 to TRBJ2-3, with D tentatively TRBD1 (5 bases). This CDR3 spans 14 amino acids. V lost 8 bases and J lost 0, with 12 bases in between. The germline gives CDR1 ENHRY, CDR2 SYGVKD. CDR3: CAIGATDSTDTQYF. In nucleotides, the CDR3 is TGTGCCATCGGGGCGACGGATAGCACAGATACGCAGTATTTT.

This clone was observed a handful of times. The J gene is TRBJ1-6, the V gene TRBV6-5; a weak D match, TRBD1 (6 bases). Germline CDR1 and CDR2: MNHEY and SVGAGI. The V end was cut by 6 bases, the J end by 9 bases, with 15 bases between. This CDR3 is built from 14 residues. This CDR3 reads CASREQGRASPLHF. As DNA, the CDR3 is TGTGCCAGCAGAGAACAGGGTCGTGCTTCACCCCTCCACTTT.

The V gene is TRBV28, the J gene TRBJ2-3; TRBD2 is a possible D gene (6 bases). The CDR3 covers 17 residues. Germline V lookup: CDR1 MDHEN, CDR2 SYDVKM. The ends were cut back, 5 bases at V and 4 bases at J, with 22 bases in the middle. The CDR3: CASSTPGTSRPPDTQYF. CDR3 nucleotide sequence: TGTGCCAGCAGTACCCCCGGGACTTCAAGGCCTCCAGATACGCAGTATTTT. Full variable domain (rest looked up from reference TRBV28 and TRBJ2-3): DVKVTQSSRYLVKRTGEKVFLECVQDMDHENMFWYRQDPGLGLRLIYFSYDVKMKEKGDIPEGYSVSREKKERFSLILESASTNQTSMYLCASSTPGTSRPPDTQYFGPGTRLTVL.

The chain employs TRBV28 and TRBJ2-4, with 11 bases lining up with TRBD2. Germline CDR1 reads MDHEN; CDR2 reads SYDVKM. The J segment lost 1 base and the V segment lost 4 bases, leaving 15 bases of the junction unmatched. The CDR3 loop spans 20 amino acids. The CDR3, as DNA: TGTGCCAGCAGTTCTCCTCCTAGCGGGAGGAGTTTTTTGGCCAAAAACATTCAGTACTTC. This sequence encodes CASSSPPSGRSFLAKNIQYF.

J is TRBJ2-3 and V is TRBV11-2; possibly TRBD1 for D (5 bases). The CDR3 has 14 residues. The V end was cut by 1 base, the J end by 6 bases, with 11 bases between. The V gene's germline CDR1 is SGHAT and CDR2 FQNNGV. CDR3 DNA sequence: TGTGCCAGCAGCTTAGCGCTCTCAGGGGATACGCAGTATTTT. This codes for CASSLALSGDTQYF.

This clone has more than one count but fewer than ten. This chain links TRBV4-1 with TRBJ1-2; 9 bases are shared with TRBD1. This CDR3 region has 17 residues. Germline CDR1 is MGHRA and CDR2 is YSYEKL. Trimming took 0 bases from V and 6 from J; bases not matched to a gene: 11. CDR3 loop: CASSQDDRGIRGDGYTF. CDR3 nucleotide sequence: TGCGCCAGCAGCCAAGACGACAGGGGGATTAGAGGAGATGGCTACACCTTC.

V gene TRBV7-9 combines with J gene TRBJ2-3, with D maybe TRBD1 (5 bases). The CDR3 is made up of 14 amino acids. Germline values: CDR1 SEHNR, CDR2 FQNEAQ (reference sequence). V shed 5 bases and J shed 2 bases, with 11 bases lying between them. CDR3 sequence (DNA): TGTGCCAGCAGCCTAGGGGCGTCCACAGATACGCAGTATTTT. It translates to CASSLGASTDTQYF. The entire variable domain, with the rest obtained from reference TRBV7-9 and TRBJ2-3, is as follows: DTGVSQNPRHKITKRGQNVTFRCDPISEHNRLYWYRQTLGQGPEFLTYFQNEAQLEKSRLLSDRFSAERPKGSFSTLEIQRTEQGDSAMYLCASSLGASTDTQYFGPGTRLTVL.

The chain uses TRBV7-9 and TRBJ1-1, with a weak D call TRBD1 (5 bases). The CDR3 is made up of 14 amino acids. CDR1 is SEHNR and CDR2 is FQNEAQ in the germline V gene (reference sequence). V lost 6 bases and J 11 bases, leaving 22 bases between the germline ends. The CDR3 nucleotides are TGTGCCAGCAGAAGAGACACAGGCTTTCCATGGGCTTTCTTT. It encodes CASRRDTGFPWAFF. The whole variable domain, remainder taken from reference TRBV7-9 and TRBJ1-1, is DTGVSQNPRHKITKRGQNVTFRCDPISEHNRLYWYRQTLGQGPEFLTYFQNEAQLEKSRLLSDRFSAERPKGSFSTLEIQRTEQGDSAMYLCASRRDTGFPWAFFGQGTRLTVV.

The sample holds a few counts of this clone. Other DNA sequences within the sample encode an identical CDR3. J is TRBJ2-1 and V is TRBV9, with no clear D. Germline V gene data show CDR1 as SGDLS and CDR2 as YYNGEE. The CDR3 has 15 residues. V dropped 4 bases and J dropped 1 base, with 12 bases sitting between them. The CDR3 DNA is TGTGCCAGCAGCCCGCGAGAAAAGTCCTACAATGAGCAGTTCTTC. It yields the protein CASSPREKSYNEQFF.

This clone has only a few counts. V gene TRBV19 combines with J gene TRBJ1-5, with unresolved D. V lost 4 bases, J lost 6 bases, and 10 bases lay in between. CDR1 LNHDA and CDR2 SQIVND come from the germline V gene (reference sequence). This CDR3 contains 13 residues. The CDR3 bases are TGTGCCAGTAGTACCCCCCCGGTTCAGCCCCAGCATTTT. Encoded protein: CASSTPPVQPQHF.

The chain couples TRBV18 to TRBJ1-1; D is unresolved. V gave up 10 bases and J gave up 0 bases, with 12 bases separating them. In germline, CDR1 is KGHSH, CDR2 LQKENI. The CDR3 length is 13 residues. In DNA, the CDR3 is TGTGCCATCTCGCGAGACATGAACACTGAAGCTTTCTTT. Translation: CAISRDMNTEAFF.

The gene calls are TRBV2 and TRBJ1-3; D call uncertain. Trimming removed 2 bases from V and 2 bases from J, with 13 bases in between. Germline CDR1 and CDR2: SNHLY and FYNNEI. The CDR3 is 16 amino acids. The CDR3 nucleotides are TGTGCCAGCAGTGAACACGGGTTCCGGACTGGAAACACCATATATTTT. Its translation is CASSEHGFRTGNTIYF.

The chain combines TRBV28 with TRBJ2-3; D ambiguous. Trimming left V 1 base short and J 2 bases short, with 7 bases between. Germline CDR1 MDHEN, CDR2 SYDVKM. The CDR3 is made up of 14 amino acids. For the CDR3, the DNA is TGTGCCAGCAGTTTATTCTTGTTCACAGATACGCAGTATTTT. Its protein product is CASSLFLFTDTQYF.